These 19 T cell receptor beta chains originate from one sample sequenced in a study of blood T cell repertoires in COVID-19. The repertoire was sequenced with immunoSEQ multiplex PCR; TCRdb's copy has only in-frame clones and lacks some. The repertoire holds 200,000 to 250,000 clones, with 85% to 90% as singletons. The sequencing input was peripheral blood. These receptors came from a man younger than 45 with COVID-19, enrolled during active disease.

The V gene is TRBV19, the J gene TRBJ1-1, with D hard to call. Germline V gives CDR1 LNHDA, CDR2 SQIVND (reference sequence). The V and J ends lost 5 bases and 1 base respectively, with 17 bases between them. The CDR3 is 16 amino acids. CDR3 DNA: TGTGCCAGTAGTCGAGGCAGATCTAATCAGAACACTGAAGCTTTCTTT. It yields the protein CASSRGRSNQNTEAFF.

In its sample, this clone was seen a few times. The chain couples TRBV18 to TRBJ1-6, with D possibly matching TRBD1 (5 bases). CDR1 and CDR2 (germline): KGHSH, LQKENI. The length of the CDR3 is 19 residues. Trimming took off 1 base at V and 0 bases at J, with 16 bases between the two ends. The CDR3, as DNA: TGTGCCAGCTCACCACTCCCCCGGGGGGGGAGCTCCTATAATTCACCCCTCCACTTT. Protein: CASSPLPRGGSSYNSPLHF.

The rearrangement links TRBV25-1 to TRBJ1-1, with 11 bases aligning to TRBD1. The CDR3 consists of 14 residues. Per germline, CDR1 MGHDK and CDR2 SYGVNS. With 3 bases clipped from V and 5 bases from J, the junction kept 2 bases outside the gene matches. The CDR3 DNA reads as TGTGCCAGCAGTGAGGACAGGGGGCGGACTGAAGCTTTCTTT. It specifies CASSEDRGRTEAFF.

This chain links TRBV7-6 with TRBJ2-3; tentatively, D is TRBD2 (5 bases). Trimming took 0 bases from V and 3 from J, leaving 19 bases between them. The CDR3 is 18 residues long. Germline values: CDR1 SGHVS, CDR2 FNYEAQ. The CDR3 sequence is CASSLAHRGRAETDTQYF. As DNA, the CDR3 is TGTGCCAGCAGCTTAGCTCATCGAGGGCGGGCGGAAACAGATACGCAGTATTTT.

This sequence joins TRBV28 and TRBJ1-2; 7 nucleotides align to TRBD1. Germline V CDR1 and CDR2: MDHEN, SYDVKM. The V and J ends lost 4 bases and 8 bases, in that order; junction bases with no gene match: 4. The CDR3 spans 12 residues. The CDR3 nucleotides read TGTGCCAGCAGTTCCTTGGACAGGGGCTACACCTTC. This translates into CASSSLDRGYTF.

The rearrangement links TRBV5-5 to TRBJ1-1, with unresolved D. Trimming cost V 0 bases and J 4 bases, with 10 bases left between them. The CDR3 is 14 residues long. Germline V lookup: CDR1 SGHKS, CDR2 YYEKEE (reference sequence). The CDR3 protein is CASSLVSSSTEAFF. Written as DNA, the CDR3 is TGTGCCAGCAGCTTGGTCAGTTCGTCCACTGAAGCTTTCTTT. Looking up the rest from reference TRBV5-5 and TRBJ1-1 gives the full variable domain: DAGVTQSPTHLIKTRGQQVTLRCSPISGHKSVSWYQQVLGQGPQFIFQYYEKEERGRGNFPDRFSARQFPNYSSELNVNALLLGDSALYLCASSLVSSSTEAFFGQGTRLTVV.

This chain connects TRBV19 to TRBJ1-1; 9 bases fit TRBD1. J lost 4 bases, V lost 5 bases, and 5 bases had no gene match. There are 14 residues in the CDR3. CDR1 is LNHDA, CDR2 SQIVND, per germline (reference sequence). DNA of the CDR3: TGTGCCAGTAGTGTTACAGGGGGCGGCACTGAAGCTTTCTTT. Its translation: CASSVTGGGTEAFF.

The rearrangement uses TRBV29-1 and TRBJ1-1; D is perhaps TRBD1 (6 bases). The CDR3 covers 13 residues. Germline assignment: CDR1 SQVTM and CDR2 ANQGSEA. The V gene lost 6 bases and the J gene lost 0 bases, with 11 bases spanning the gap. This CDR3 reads CSVEGDLNTEAFF. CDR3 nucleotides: TGCAGCGTCGAGGGGGATCTGAACACTGAAGCTTTCTTT.

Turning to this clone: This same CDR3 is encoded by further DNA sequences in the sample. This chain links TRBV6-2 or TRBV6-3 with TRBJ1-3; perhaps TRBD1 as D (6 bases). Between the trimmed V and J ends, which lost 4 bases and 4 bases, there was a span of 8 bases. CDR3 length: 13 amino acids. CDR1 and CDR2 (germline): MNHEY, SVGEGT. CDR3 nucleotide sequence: TGTGCCAGCAGTTCACAGGGAGGAAACACCATATATTTT. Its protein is CASSSQGGNTIYF.

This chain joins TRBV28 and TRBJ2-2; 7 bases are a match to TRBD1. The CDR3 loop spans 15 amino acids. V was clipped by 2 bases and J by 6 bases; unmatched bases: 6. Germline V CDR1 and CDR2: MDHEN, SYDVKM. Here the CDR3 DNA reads TGTGCCAGCAGTTTAGAGGGGGCCCCTTCCGGGGAGCTGTTTTTT. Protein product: CASSLEGAPSGELFF.

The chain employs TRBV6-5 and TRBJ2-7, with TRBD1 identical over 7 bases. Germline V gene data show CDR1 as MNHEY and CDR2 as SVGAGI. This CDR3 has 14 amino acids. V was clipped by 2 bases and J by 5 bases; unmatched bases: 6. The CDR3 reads CASSYVQGINEQYF. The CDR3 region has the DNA TGTGCCAGCAGTTACGTACAGGGGATAAACGAGCAGTACTTC.

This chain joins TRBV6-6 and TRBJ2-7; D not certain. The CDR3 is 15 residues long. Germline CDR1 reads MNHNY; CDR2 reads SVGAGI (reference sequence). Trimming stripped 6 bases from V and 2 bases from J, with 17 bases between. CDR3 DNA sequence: TGTGCCAGCAGCAATCTCCAGACACTTACCTACGAGCAGTACTTC. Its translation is CASSNLQTLTYEQYF.

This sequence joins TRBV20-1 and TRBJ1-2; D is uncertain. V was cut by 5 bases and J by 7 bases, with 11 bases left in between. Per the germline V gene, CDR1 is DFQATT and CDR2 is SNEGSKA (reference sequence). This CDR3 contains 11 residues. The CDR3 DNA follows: TGCAGTGCTTTGACATTCGGTGGCTACACCTTC. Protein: CSALTFGGYTF.

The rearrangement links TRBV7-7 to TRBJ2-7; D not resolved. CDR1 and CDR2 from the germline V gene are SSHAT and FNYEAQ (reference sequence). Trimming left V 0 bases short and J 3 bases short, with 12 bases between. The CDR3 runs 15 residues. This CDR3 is CASSLALGIGYEQYF. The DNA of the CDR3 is TGTGCCAGCAGCTTAGCGCTAGGAATCGGCTACGAGCAGTACTTC.

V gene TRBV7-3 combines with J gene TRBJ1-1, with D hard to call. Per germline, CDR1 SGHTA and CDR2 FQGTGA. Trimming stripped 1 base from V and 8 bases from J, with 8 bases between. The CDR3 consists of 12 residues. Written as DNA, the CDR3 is TGTGCCAGCAGCTTAAGAGCGGACGAAGCTTTCTTT. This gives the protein CASSLRADEAFF.

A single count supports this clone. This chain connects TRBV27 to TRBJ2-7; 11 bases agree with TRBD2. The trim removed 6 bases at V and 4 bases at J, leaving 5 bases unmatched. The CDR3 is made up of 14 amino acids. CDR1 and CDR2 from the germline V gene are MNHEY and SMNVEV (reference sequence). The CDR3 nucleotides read TGTGCCAGCAGCATGGGACTAGCGGTATACGAGCAGTACTTC. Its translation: CASSMGLAVYEQYF.

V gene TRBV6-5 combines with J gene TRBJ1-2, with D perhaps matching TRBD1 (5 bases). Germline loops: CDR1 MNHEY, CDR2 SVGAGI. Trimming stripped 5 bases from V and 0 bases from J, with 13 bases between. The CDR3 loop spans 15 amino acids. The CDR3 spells CASSKLTVANYGYTF. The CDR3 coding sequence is TGTGCCAGCAGTAAACTGACAGTCGCTAACTATGGCTACACCTTC.

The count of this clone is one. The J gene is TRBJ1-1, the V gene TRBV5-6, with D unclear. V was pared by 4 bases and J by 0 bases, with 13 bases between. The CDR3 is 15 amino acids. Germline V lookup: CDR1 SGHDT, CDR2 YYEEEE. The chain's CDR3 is CASSLDLQMNTEAFF. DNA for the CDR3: TGTGCCAGCAGCCTGGATCTGCAGATGAACACTGAAGCTTTCTTT.

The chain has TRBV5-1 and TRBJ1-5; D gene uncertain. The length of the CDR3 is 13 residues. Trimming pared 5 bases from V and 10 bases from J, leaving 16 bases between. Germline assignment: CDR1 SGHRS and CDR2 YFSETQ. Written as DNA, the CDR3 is TGCGCCAGCAGGCAGGAAAATCTTGGCCCCCAGCATTTT. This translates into CASRQENLGPQHF. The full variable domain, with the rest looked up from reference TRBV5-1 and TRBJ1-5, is KAGVTQTPRYLIKTRGQQVTLSCSPISGHRSVSWYQQTPGQGLQFLFEYFSETQRNKGNFPGRFSGRQFSNSRSEMNVSTLELGDSALYLCASRQENLGPQHFGDGTRLSIL.